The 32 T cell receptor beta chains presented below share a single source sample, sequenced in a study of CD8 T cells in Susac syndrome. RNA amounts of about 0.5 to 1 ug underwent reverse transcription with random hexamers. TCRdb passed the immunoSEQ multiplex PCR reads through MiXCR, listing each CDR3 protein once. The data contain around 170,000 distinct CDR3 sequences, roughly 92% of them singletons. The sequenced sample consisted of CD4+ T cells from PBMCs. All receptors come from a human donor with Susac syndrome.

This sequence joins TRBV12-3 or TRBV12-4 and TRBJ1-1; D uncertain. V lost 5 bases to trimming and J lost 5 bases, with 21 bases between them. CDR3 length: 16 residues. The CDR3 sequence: CASSRSLRERSTEAFF. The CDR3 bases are TGTGCCAGCAGTAGGAGTTTGAGGGAGCGAAGTACTGAAGCTTTCTTT.

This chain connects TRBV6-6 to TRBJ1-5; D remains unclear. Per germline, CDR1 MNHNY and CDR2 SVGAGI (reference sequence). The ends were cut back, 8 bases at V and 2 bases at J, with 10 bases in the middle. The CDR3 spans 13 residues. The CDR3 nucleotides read TGTGCCAGCGAGATGGTCGGCAATCAGCCCCAGCATTTT. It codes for CASEMVGNQPQHF.

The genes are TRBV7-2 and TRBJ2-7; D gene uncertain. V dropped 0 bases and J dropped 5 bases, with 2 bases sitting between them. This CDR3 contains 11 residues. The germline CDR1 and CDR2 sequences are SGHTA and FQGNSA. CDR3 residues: CASSLADEQYF. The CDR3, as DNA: TGTGCCAGCAGCTTAGCGGACGAGCAGTACTTC.

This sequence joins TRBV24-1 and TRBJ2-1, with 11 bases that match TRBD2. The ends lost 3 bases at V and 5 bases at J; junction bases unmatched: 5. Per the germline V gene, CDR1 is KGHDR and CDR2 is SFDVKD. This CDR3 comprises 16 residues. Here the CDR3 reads CATSDLTGLADNEQFF. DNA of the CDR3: TGTGCCACCAGTGATCTGACGGGACTAGCGGACAATGAGCAGTTCTTC.

The CDR3: CASATPGTEETQYF. The CDR3 region has the DNA TGTGCTAGTGCCACCCCCGGGACAGAAGAGACCCAGTACTTC. The chain uses TRBV12-5 and TRBJ2-5; 7 nucleotides line up with TRBD1. Per germline, CDR1 LGHNT and CDR2 FRNRAP. J gave up 3 bases and V 7 bases, and 8 bases lay outside the gene matches. There are 14 residues in the CDR3.

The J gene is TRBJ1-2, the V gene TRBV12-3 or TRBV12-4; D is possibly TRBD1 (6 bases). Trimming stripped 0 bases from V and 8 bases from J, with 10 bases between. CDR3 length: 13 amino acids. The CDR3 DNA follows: TGTGCCAGCAGTTTAGCGGGGCAGGGGGGCTACACCTTC. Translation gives CASSLAGQGGYTF.

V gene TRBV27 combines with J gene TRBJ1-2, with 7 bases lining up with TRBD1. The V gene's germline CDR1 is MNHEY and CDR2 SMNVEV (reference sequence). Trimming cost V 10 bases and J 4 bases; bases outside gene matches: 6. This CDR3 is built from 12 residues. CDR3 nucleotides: TGTGCCACAAGGACAGGTTTCTATGGCTACACCTTC. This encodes CATRTGFYGYTF.

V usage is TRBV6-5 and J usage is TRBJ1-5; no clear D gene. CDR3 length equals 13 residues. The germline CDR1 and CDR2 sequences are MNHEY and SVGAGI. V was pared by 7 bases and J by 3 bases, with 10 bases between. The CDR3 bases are TGTGCCAGCAAGAATGGGAACAATCAGCCCCAGCATTTT. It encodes CASKNGNNQPQHF.

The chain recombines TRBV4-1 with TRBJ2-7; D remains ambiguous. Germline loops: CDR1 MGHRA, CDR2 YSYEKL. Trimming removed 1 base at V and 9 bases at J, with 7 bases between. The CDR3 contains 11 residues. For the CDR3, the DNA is TGCGCCAGCAGCCAAGCTGGAGCGCAGTACTTC. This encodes CASSQAGAQYF.

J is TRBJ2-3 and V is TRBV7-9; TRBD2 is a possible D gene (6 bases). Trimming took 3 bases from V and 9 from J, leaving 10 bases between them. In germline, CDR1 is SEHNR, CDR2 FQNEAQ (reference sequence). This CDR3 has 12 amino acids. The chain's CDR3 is CASSLTRDTQYF. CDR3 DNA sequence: TGTGCCAGCAGCTTGACTAGAGACACGCAGTATTTT.

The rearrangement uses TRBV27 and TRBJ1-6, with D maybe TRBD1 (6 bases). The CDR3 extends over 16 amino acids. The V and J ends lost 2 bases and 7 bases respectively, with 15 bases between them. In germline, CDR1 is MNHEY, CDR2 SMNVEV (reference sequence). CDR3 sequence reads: CASSLDTGRGNSPLHF. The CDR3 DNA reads TGTGCCAGCAGTTTAGATACAGGGAGGGGGAATTCACCCCTCCACTTT.

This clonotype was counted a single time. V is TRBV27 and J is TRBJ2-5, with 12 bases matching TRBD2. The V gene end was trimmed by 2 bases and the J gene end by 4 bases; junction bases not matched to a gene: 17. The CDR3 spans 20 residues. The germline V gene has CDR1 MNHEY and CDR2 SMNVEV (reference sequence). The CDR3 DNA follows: TGTGCCAGCAGTTTAACCCCAATCTCTTCTAGCGGGGGGGCCAGAGAGACCCAGTACTTC. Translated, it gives CASSLTPISSSGGARETQYF.

The CDR3 here is CASREDRVSYEQYF. Written as DNA, the CDR3 is TGTGCCAGCAGGGAGGACAGGGTGTCCTACGAGCAGTACTTC. The chain couples TRBV2 to TRBJ2-7, with 8 bases identical to TRBD1. This CDR3 has 14 amino acids. J lost 1 base, V lost 6 bases, and 5 bases had no gene match. CDR1 and CDR2 from the germline V gene are SNHLY and FYNNEI.

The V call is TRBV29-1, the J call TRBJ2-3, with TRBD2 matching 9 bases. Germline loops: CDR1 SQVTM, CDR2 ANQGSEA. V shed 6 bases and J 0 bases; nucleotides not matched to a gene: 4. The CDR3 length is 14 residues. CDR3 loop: CSVSGGTSTDTQYF. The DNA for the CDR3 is TGCAGCGTCAGCGGGGGGACTAGCACAGATACGCAGTATTTT.

In DNA form, the CDR3 reads TGTGCCAGCAGTTACCCGGGACAGGGACAAGAGACCCAGTACTTC. It is translated as CASSYPGQGQETQYF. The genes are TRBV6-6 and TRBJ2-5; TRBD1 matches at 9 bases. Trimming at V came to 2 bases and at J to 2 bases, leaving 3 bases not matched to a gene. The CDR3 contains 15 residues. Germline V CDR1 and CDR2: MNHNY, SVGAGI (reference sequence).

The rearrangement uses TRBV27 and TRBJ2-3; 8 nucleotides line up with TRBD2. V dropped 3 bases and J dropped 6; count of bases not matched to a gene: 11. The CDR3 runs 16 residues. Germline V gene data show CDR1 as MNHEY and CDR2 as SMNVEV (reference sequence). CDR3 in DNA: TGTGCCAGCAGTTTCAGACTAGCGACCCTTGGGGATACGCAGTATTTT. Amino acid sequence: CASSFRLATLGDTQYF.

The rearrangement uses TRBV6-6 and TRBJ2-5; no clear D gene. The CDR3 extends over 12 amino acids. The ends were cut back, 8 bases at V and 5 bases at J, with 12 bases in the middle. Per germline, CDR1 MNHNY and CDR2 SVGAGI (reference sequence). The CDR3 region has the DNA TGTGCCAGCGGGCTCAGGATCGAGACCCAGTACTTC. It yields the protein CASGLRIETQYF.

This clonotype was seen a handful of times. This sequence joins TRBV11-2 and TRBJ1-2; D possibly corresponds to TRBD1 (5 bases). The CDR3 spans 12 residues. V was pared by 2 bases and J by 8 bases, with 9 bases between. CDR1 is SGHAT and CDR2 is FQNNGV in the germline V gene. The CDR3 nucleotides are TGTGCCAGCAGCTTAAGGGGAGGAGGCTACACCTTC. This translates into CASSLRGGGYTF.

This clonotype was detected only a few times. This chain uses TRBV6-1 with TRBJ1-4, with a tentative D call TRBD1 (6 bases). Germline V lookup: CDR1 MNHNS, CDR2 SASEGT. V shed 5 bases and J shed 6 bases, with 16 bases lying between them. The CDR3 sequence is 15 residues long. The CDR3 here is CASSPSGTSDEKLFF. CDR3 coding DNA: TGTGCCAGCAGTCCTTCCGGGACAAGCGATGAAAAACTGTTTTTT.

CDR3 sequence reads: CASRGTQYF. CDR3 DNA: TGTGCCAGTCGGGGGACCCAGTACTTC. V and J are TRBV6-1 and TRBJ2-5; maybe TRBD2 (5 bases). CDR1 is MNHNS and CDR2 is SASEGT in the germline V gene. CDR3 length: 9 amino acids. The germline V and J ends were trimmed by 9 bases and 7 bases, with 6 bases remaining between them.

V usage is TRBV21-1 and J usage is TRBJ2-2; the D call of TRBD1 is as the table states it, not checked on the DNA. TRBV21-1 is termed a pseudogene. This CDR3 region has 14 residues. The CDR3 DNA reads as TGTGCCGGGGAAAGGAAGCGGCTCACCGGGGAGCTGTTTTTT. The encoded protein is CAGERKRLTGELFF.

CDR3 loop: CASSPTVISGANVLTF. The CDR3 DNA reads as TGTGCCAGCAGTCCGACAGTTATCTCTGGGGCCAACGTCCTGACTTTC. V usage is TRBV12-3 or TRBV12-4 and J usage is TRBJ2-6, with a possible D match to TRBD1 (5 bases). The CDR3 has 16 amino acids. Trimming left V 5 bases short and J 0 bases short, with 11 bases between.

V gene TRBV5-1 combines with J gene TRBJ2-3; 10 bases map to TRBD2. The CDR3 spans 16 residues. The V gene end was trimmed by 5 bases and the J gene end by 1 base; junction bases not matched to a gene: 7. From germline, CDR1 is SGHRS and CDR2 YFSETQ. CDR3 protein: CASRPGTSERTDTQYF. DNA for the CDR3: TGCGCCAGCAGACCTGGGACTAGCGAGCGCACAGATACGCAGTATTTT.

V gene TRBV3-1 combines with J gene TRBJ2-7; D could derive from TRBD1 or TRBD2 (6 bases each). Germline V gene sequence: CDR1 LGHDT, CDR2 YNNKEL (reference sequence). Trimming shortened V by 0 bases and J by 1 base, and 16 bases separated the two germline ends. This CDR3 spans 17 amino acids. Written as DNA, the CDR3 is TGTGCCAGCAGCCAAGATAAGGGGGGAGGCGAGTCCTACGAGCAGTACTTC. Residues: CASSQDKGGGESYEQYF.

This chain's CDR3 is CAWSVGRGEFTDTQYF. CDR3 nucleotides: TGTGCCTGGAGTGTAGGGCGGGGAGAGTTCACAGATACGCAGTATTTT. The chain carries TRBV30 and TRBJ2-3, with D possibly matching TRBD2 (6 bases). Germline values: CDR1 GTSNPN, CDR2 SVGIG (reference sequence). V lost 0 bases to trimming and J lost 2 bases, with 15 bases between them. The CDR3 covers 16 residues.

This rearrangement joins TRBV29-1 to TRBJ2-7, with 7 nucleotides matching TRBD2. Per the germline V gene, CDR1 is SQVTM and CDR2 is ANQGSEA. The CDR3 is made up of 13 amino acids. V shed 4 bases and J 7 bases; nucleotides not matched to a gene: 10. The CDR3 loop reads CSVAGSNGGEQYF. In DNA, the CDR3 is TGCAGCGTTGCAGGTTCCAACGGGGGGGAGCAGTACTTC.

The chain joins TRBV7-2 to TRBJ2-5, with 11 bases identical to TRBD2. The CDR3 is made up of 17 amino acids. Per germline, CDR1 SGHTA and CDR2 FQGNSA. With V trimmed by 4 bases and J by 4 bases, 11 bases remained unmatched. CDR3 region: CASSSTSGAGGRETQYF. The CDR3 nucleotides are TGTGCCAGCAGCTCGACTAGCGGGGCGGGGGGGCGAGAGACCCAGTACTTC.

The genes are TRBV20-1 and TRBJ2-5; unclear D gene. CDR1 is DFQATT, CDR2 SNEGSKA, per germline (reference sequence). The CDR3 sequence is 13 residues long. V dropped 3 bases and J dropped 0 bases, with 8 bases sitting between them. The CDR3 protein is CSASSTYQETQYF. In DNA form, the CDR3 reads TGCAGTGCTAGTTCTACGTACCAAGAGACCCAGTACTTC.

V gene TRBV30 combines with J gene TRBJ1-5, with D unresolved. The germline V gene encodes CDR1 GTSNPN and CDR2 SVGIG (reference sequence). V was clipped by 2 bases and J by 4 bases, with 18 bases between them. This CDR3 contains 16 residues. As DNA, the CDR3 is TGTGCCTGGAGTCTTGGAGCTGGGTCCCTAAATCAGCCCCAGCATTTT. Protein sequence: CAWSLGAGSLNQPQHF.

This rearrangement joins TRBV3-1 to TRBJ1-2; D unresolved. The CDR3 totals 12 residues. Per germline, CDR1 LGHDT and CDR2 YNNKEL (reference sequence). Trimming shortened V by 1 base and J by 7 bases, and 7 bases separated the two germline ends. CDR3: CASSQALGGYTF. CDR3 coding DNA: TGTGCCAGCAGCCAAGCTTTGGGTGGCTACACCTTC.

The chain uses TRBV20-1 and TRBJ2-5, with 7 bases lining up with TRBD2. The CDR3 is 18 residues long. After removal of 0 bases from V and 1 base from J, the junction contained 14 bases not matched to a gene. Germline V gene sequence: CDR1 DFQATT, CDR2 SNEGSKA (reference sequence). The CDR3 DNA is TGCAGTGCTAGAGATTGGGGCGGGGGTTCCCCTGGCCAAGAGACCCAGTACTTC. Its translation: CSARDWGGGSPGQETQYF.

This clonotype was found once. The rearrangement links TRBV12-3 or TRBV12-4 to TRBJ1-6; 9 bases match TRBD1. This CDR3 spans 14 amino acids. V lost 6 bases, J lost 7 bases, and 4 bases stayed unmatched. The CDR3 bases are TGTGCCAGCAGAGGGGACAGGGCGAATTCACCCCTCCACTTT. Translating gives CASRGDRANSPLHF.